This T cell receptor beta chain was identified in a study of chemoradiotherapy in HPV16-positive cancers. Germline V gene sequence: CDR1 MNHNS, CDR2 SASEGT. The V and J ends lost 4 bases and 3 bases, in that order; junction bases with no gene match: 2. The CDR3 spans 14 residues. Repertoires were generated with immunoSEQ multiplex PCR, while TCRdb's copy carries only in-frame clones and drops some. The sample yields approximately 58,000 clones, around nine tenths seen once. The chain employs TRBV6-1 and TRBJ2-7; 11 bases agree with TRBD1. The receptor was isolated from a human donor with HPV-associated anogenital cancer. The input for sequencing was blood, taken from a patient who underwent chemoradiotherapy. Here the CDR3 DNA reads TGTGCCAGCAGTGGGACAGGGGGCCACTACGAGCAGTACTTC. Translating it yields CASSGTGGHYEQYF.